The rows below give T cell receptor beta chains drawn from one sample of a study of blood T cell repertoires in COVID-19. Produced via immunoSEQ multiplex PCR; TCRdb's table is partial and in-frame only. Among under 150,000 clones, around 82% were seen once, and the ten largest hold around 4%. Sequencing was done on a sample of peripheral blood. Every receptor here comes from a man aged 55 to 70 with acute or convalescent COVID-19. The CDR3 runs from the conserved cysteine through the conserved F or W. D genes are given only for firm matches. Not all rows give a size; the values are once, few, many and, for expanded clones, a class.

CDR3 protein,CDR3 DNA,D gene,clone size,J gene,V gene,CDR3 length
CASSLGGGALEPQHF,TGTGCCAGCAGCTTAGGTGGGGGGGCGCTGGAGCCCCAGCATTTT,-,-,TRBJ1-5,TRBV7-8,15
CASSAIATRTDTQYF,TGCGCCAGCAGTGCCATAGCGACTCGCACAGATACGCAGTATTTT,-,-,TRBJ2-3,TRBV10-1,15
CAWSGQGEKLFF,TGTGCCTGGAGTGGACAGGGAGAAAAACTGTTTTTT,TRBD1,-,TRBJ1-4,TRBV30,12
CASSQALSPLHF,TGCGCCAGCAGCCAGGCTTTATCACCCCTCCACTTT,-,-,TRBJ1-6,TRBV4-1,12
CASSKITRDRIYEQYF,TGTGCCAGTAGTAAAATTACCCGCGACAGGATCTACGAGCAGTACTTC,-,-,TRBJ2-7,TRBV19,16
CASSPQDFNEKLFF,TGTGCCAGCTCACCACAGGACTTTAATGAAAAACTGTTTTTT,-,-,TRBJ1-4,TRBV18,14
CSVSGQGSRNTIYF,TGCAGCGTTTCCGGACAGGGCTCCCGAAACACCATATATTTT,TRBD1,-,TRBJ1-3,TRBV29-1,14
CASSYRAGGTQYF,TGTGCCAGCAGCTATCGAGCGGGAGGGACCCAGTACTTC,TRBD2,once,TRBJ2-5,TRBV28,13
CASSDGLGGATNEKLFF,TGTGCCAGCAGTGATGGGCTGGGAGGGGCAACTAATGAAAAACTGTTTTTT,-,-,TRBJ1-4,TRBV6-1,17
CASELAGGDTQYF,TGTGCCAGCGAACTAGCGGGAGGTGATACGCAGTATTTT,TRBD2,-,TRBJ2-3,TRBV2,13
CASSLGDRGLSETQYF,TGTGCCAGCAGCTTGGGGGACAGGGGGTTGTCGGAGACCCAGTACTTC,TRBD1,few,TRBJ2-5,TRBV7-9,16
CASSQDGTGVGPDTQYF,TGTGCCAGCAGCCAAGATGGGACAGGGGTAGGTCCAGATACGCAGTATTTT,TRBD1,-,TRBJ2-3,TRBV3-1/TRBV3-2,17
CSVKGTLADTQYF,TGCAGCGTTAAGGGGACTTTAGCAGATACGCAGTATTTT,-,-,TRBJ2-3,TRBV29-1,13
CASSPGRGETQYF,TGTGCCAGCAGTCCAGGCCGGGGGGAGACCCAGTACTTC,-,-,TRBJ2-5,TRBV28,13
CASSSGGNNNSPLHF,TGTGCCAGCAGTTCAGGGGGCAACAATAATTCACCCCTCCACTTT,TRBD1,once,TRBJ1-6,TRBV28,15
CASSLGGSPTNEKLFF,TGTGCCAGCAGTTTGGGGGGGAGCCCAACTAATGAAAAACTGTTTTTT,-,-,TRBJ1-4,TRBV28,16
CASSQDTNYGYTF,TGTGCCAGCAGCCAGGACACGAACTATGGCTACACCTTC,-,-,TRBJ1-2,TRBV12-3/TRBV12-4,13
CASSYSGGNSPLHF,TGTGCCAGCAGCTACTCCGGGGGGAATTCACCCCTCCACTTT,-,-,TRBJ1-6,TRBV3-1/TRBV3-2,14
CASGLEETQYF,TGTGCCAGCGGCCTCGAAGAGACCCAGTACTTC,-,-,TRBJ2-5,TRBV9,11
CASSLGTSSLETQYF,TGTGCCAGCAGTCTGGGGACTAGTAGTTTGGAGACCCAGTACTTC,TRBD2,-,TRBJ2-5,TRBV28,15